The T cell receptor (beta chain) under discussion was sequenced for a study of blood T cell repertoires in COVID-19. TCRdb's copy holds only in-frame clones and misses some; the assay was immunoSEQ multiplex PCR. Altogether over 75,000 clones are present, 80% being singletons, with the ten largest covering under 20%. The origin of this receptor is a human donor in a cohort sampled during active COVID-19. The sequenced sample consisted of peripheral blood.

CDR3 DNA: TGTGCCAGCAGCCAATACCAGGGTTACGAGCAGTACTTC. Its translation: CASSQYQGYEQYF. The V and J genes are TRBV14 and TRBJ2-7, with D possibly TRBD1 on 5 matching bases. The CDR3 sequence is 13 residues long. Germline CDR1 and CDR2: SGHDN and FVKESK. V lost 2 bases, J lost 4 bases, and 9 bases lay in between.